What follows are 21 T cell receptor beta chains derived from one specimen sequenced in a study of CD8+CD57+ T cells in acquired aplastic anemia. The TCR beta profiling, which covered VDJ combination and CDR3 sequence, was carried out using genomic DNA as the template. TCRdb passed the reads through MiXCR, listing each CDR3 protein once. The repertoire holds 30,000 to 40,000 distinct CDR3 sequences, 76% seen once, with about 23% in the top ten. What was sequenced was sorted CD4+, CD8+, or CD8+CD57+ T cells (not recorded which) from PBMCs. The receptors shown here come from a human donor in good health, serving as a control.

This clonotype was seen only once. The chain joins TRBV10-3 to TRBJ2-2; D is unclear. V was pared by 0 bases and J by 8 bases, with 10 bases between. The CDR3 contains 14 residues. Per the germline V gene, CDR1 is ENHRY and CDR2 is SYGVKD. DNA for the CDR3: TGTGCCATCAGTGAGTCGAAGGGTACAGGGGAGCTGTTTTTT. Its protein is CAISESKGTGELFF.

The chain links TRBV5-1 to TRBJ1-1; D uncertain. The CDR3 length is 13 residues. CDR1 SGHRS and CDR2 YFSETQ come from the germline V gene. V lost 6 bases and J lost 0, with 9 bases in between. The CDR3, as DNA: TGCGCCAGCACTACCGAATTGAACACTGAAGCTTTCTTT. Translation: CASTTELNTEAFF.

The V call is TRBV2, the J call TRBJ1-2; the D gene is possibly TRBD1 (5 bases). Germline V gene lookup returns CDR1 SNHLY and CDR2 FYNNEI. V was trimmed by 7 bases and J by 5 bases, leaving 17 bases between them. The CDR3 length is 14 residues. This CDR3 is CASTAGGVGYGYTF. In DNA form, the CDR3 reads TGTGCCAGCACGGCTGGGGGAGTAGGGTATGGCTACACCTTC.

This clonotype has only one observation. The genes are TRBV15 and TRBJ2-3, with 12 positions matching TRBD2. Germline lookup yields CDR1 LNHNV and CDR2 YYDKDF (reference sequence). The CDR3 runs to 17 residues. Germline trimming cut 7 bases from V and 4 bases from J; bases unmatched to any gene: 12. The CDR3 DNA reads as TGTGCCACCATCCTAATCCGACTAGCGGGAGTTCCAGATACGCAGTATTTT. It is translated as CATILIRLAGVPDTQYF.

The V and J genes are TRBV9 and TRBJ1-1, with unresolved D. V gave up 9 bases and J gave up 3 bases, with 12 bases separating them. Per germline, CDR1 SGDLS and CDR2 YYNGEE. This CDR3 spans 12 amino acids. The CDR3: CATIGRDTEAFF. The CDR3 DNA reads TGTGCCACCATAGGGAGGGACACTGAAGCTTTCTTT.

The rearrangement joins TRBV11-1 to TRBJ2-1, with 8 bases identical to TRBD1. The V and J ends lost 4 bases and 7 bases, in that order; junction bases with no gene match: 6. The CDR3 length is 14 residues. Looked up from germline, CDR1 is SGHAT and CDR2 is FQDESV (reference sequence). The DNA for the CDR3 is TGTGCCAGCAGCTCCCGGACAGGGCTGAATGAGCAGTTCTTC. It translates to CASSSRTGLNEQFF.

This clonotype was seen a few times. The chain carries TRBV11-3 and TRBJ2-7; 11 nucleotides line up with TRBD1. The V segment lost 1 base and the J segment 4 bases; nucleotides outside the gene matches: 3. The germline V gene encodes CDR1 SGHNT and CDR2 YENEEA. This CDR3 is 15 amino acids long. The CDR3 sequence: CASSLGTGGTYEQYF. Written as DNA, the CDR3 is TGTGCCAGCAGCTTAGGGACAGGGGGCACTTACGAGCAGTACTTC.

The chain carries TRBV19 and TRBJ1-2; D gene unclear. Germline V gives CDR1 LNHDA, CDR2 SQIVND (reference sequence). V gave up 7 bases and J gave up 7 bases, with 13 bases separating them. This CDR3 is built from 12 residues. The CDR3 here is CASKEGAGGYTF. In DNA form, the CDR3 reads TGTGCCAGTAAGGAGGGCGCAGGTGGCTACACCTTC.

The rearrangement uses TRBV24-1 and TRBJ2-7; no definite D call. Germline CDR1 is KGHDR and CDR2 is SFDVKD. Trimming stripped 5 bases from V and 0 bases from J, with 7 bases between. There are 13 residues in the CDR3. For the CDR3, the DNA is TGTGCCACCAGTGTAAAGGGCTCCTACGAGCAGTACTTC. Translating it yields CATSVKGSYEQYF.

The chain recombines TRBV4-3 with TRBJ1-6, with D hard to call. The V and J ends lost 0 bases and 8 bases respectively, with 11 bases between them. CDR1 is LGHNA and CDR2 is YSLEER in the germline V gene. This CDR3 region has 15 residues. CDR3 sequence: CASSQDRVGYSPLHF. CDR3 coding DNA: TGCGCCAGCAGCCAAGATAGAGTAGGGTATTCACCCCTCCACTTT.

This chain uses TRBV2 with TRBJ2-7, with D uncertain. The germline V and J ends were trimmed by 5 bases and 4 bases, with 6 bases remaining between them. CDR1 is SNHLY, CDR2 FYNNEI, per germline. There are 11 residues in the CDR3. The CDR3 protein is CASSKGYEQYV. CDR3 in DNA: TGTGCCAGCAGTAAGGGTTACGAGCAGTACGTC.

The chain couples TRBV9 to TRBJ2-1, with 12 bases aligning to TRBD1. The CDR3 covers 17 residues. Germline assignment: CDR1 SGDLS and CDR2 YYNGEE. Unmatched junction bases numbered 10, after V lost 0 bases and J lost 9 bases. For the CDR3, the DNA is TGTGCCAGCAGCGTAGAGGGGCCCGGGACAGGGGGCAGTGAGCAGTTCTTC. This gives the protein CASSVEGPGTGGSEQFF.

The rearrangement joins TRBV15 to TRBJ1-5; 7 bases map to TRBD1. There are 15 residues in the CDR3. With 5 bases clipped from V and 2 bases from J, the junction kept 6 bases outside the gene matches. Looked up from germline, CDR1 is LNHNV and CDR2 is YYDKDF (reference sequence). The CDR3 bases are TGTGCCACCAGCCCCCGGCAGGGGGGCAATCAGCCCCAGCATTTT. This encodes CATSPRQGGNQPQHF.

The chain uses TRBV4-1 and TRBJ2-1; 11 bases match TRBD1. The CDR3 contains 18 residues. After removal of 1 base from V and 2 bases from J, the junction contained 7 bases not matched to a gene. Germline CDR1 MGHRA, CDR2 YSYEKL. CDR3 amino acids: CASSQAEGGQGAYNEQFF. CDR3 sequence (DNA): TGCGCCAGCAGCCAAGCCGAAGGGGGACAGGGGGCCTACAATGAGCAGTTCTTC.

V usage is TRBV10-1 and J usage is TRBJ1-6; D is ambiguous. Per the germline V gene, CDR1 is WNHNN and CDR2 is SYGVQD (reference sequence). The CDR3 spans 15 residues. Deletions cut 6 bases from V and 8 bases from J, with 17 bases between. The CDR3 loop is CASREVTADHSPLHF. DNA for the CDR3: TGCGCCAGCAGAGAAGTTACCGCGGACCATTCACCCCTCCACTTT.

By its share, this clonotype is medium-sized. The CDR3 is CASSTSYEQYF. Written as DNA, the CDR3 is TGTGCCAGCAGCACCTCCTACGAGCAGTACTTC. The genes are TRBV6-2 or TRBV6-3 and TRBJ2-7; D is uncertain. The germline gives CDR1 MNHEY, CDR2 SVGEGT. CDR3 length: 11 residues. The germline V and J ends were trimmed by 6 bases and 0 bases, with 3 bases remaining between them.

This clonotype was counted many times. A single base separates this from a much larger clone, so it may be a read error. The V and J genes are TRBV11-1 and TRBJ1-3; D is unclear. The CDR3 consists of 15 residues. Germline V gene data show CDR1 as SGHAT and CDR2 as FQDESV (reference sequence). In DNA form, the CDR3 reads TGTGCCTGCAGCTTACAGCCAGTCTCTGGAAACACCATATATTTT. This codes for CACSLQPVSGNTIYF.

V and J are TRBV25-1 and TRBJ1-1; no reliable D call. Trimming took 7 bases from V and 0 from J, leaving 15 bases between them. Germline values: CDR1 MGHDK, CDR2 SYGVNS. The CDR3 has 15 amino acids. CDR3 DNA sequence: TGTGCCAGCACCGATTGGGAGGGAATGAACACTGAAGCTTTCTTT. It is translated as CASTDWEGMNTEAFF.

This chain links TRBV20-1 with TRBJ2-5, with 7 bases fitting TRBD2. CDR3 size: 12 residues. The V and J ends lost 3 bases and 5 bases, in that order; junction bases with no gene match: 3. Germline V gives CDR1 DFQATT, CDR2 SNEGSKA (reference sequence). CDR3 in amino acids: CSASLGGETQYF. The CDR3 DNA sequence: TGCAGTGCTAGTCTGGGGGGGGAGACCCAGTACTTC.

The genes are TRBV19 and TRBJ2-3; a possible D gene is TRBD2 (5 bases). This CDR3 has 13 residues. The V and J ends lost 6 bases and 0 bases respectively, with 7 bases between them. Germline V lookup: CDR1 LNHDA, CDR2 SQIVND (reference sequence). CDR3 amino acids: CASRERSTDTQYF. The CDR3 DNA sequence: TGTGCCAGTAGAGAGCGGAGCACAGATACGCAGTATTTT.

This clonotype was detected only once. Since the CDR3 does not end with the conserved phenylalanine or tryptophan, this likely comes from a read error. The limits of the CDR3 on the DNA are not certain, so only TCRdb's listed CDR3 is given. The V gene is TRBV2, the J gene TRBJ2-1; the listed D gene, TRBD1, was not tested against the DNA. Germline V CDR1 and CDR2: SNHLY, FYNNEI. From its first to its last residue, the CDR3 has 9 amino acids. CDR3 residues: CASSEKGQI.